The 18 T cell receptor beta chains below all came from one sample that was sequenced in a study of a mutant IDH1 vaccine in newly diagnosed glioma. The protocol was immunoSEQ multiplex PCR, while the TCRdb copy is restricted to in-frame clones and leaves out a portion. The sample gives around 50,000 clones, around 84% of which show up once; approximately 4.3% is in the top ten. Their antigens remain unidentified. Time point in this sample: week 47, end of study. The investigators gave 300 ug of mutant IDH1 20-mer peptide in each vaccine dose, together with topical imiquimod. The starting material was PBMCs, obtained from a glioma patient whose treatment included an IDH1 peptide vaccine. The receptors were sampled from a woman in her twenties or thirties with glioma. Some clones in this sample may be carry-over from other donors' samples.

This chain links TRBV30 with TRBJ2-2, with 7 bases matching TRBD1. From germline, CDR1 is GTSNPN and CDR2 SVGIG (reference sequence). V lost 2 bases, J lost 6 bases, and 6 bases stayed unmatched. This CDR3 comprises 14 residues. This CDR3 reads CAWSRGRLAGELFF. CDR3 nucleotide sequence: TGTGCCTGGAGTAGGGGGCGATTGGCCGGGGAGCTGTTTTTT.

The chain joins TRBV4-1 to TRBJ2-2; 7 bases map to TRBD1. This CDR3 spans 15 amino acids. Germline CDR1 reads MGHRA; CDR2 reads YSYEKL. V gave up 4 bases and J gave up 3 bases; unmatched junction bases: 5. CDR3 protein: CASSRRQGDTGELFF. CDR3 bases: TGCGCCAGCAGCCGGCGGCAGGGGGACACCGGGGAGCTGTTTTTT.

The rearrangement uses TRBV29-1 and TRBJ2-7, with a tentative D call TRBD2 (7 bases). Trimming removed 6 bases from V and 0 bases from J, with 18 bases in between. The germline V gene encodes CDR1 SQVTM and CDR2 ANQGSEA. The CDR3 is made up of 15 amino acids. CDR3 residues: CSVLAGAVSSYEQYF. The CDR3 DNA sequence: TGCAGCGTCCTGGCGGGGGCCGTCTCCTCCTACGAGCAGTACTTC.

CDR3 sequence (DNA): TGCGCCAGCATGGGGGGGGGCGGAAACTACGAGCAGTACTTC. Translating it yields CASMGGGGNYEQYF. The J gene is TRBJ2-7, the V gene TRBV10-2, with a weak D call TRBD2 (7 bases). V was trimmed by 7 bases and J by 3 bases, leaving 16 bases between them. Germline CDR1 reads WSHSY; CDR2 reads SAAADI. The CDR3 is made up of 14 amino acids.

V usage is TRBV28 and J usage is TRBJ1-5, with a tentative D call TRBD1 (5 bases). The germline CDR1 and CDR2 sequences are MDHEN and SYDVKM. Trimming left V 2 bases short and J 3 bases short, with 20 bases between. The CDR3 has 18 amino acids. The CDR3 loop reads CASSLGAQGGAYNQPQHF. The CDR3 DNA reads TGTGCCAGCAGTTTAGGAGCCCAGGGAGGGGCCTACAATCAGCCCCAGCATTTT.

DNA of the CDR3: TGTGCCAGCAGCGCCCAGGACTCCCTGGCAGATACGCAGTATTTT. Translating it yields CASSAQDSLADTQYF. The rearrangement links TRBV9 to TRBJ2-3; possible D gene TRBD2, 5 bases. V gave up 3 bases and J gave up 4 bases, with 15 bases separating them. This CDR3 region has 15 residues. Germline V gene data show CDR1 as SGDLS and CDR2 as YYNGEE.

This rearrangement joins TRBV10-1 to TRBJ2-3, with a weak D call TRBD1 (5 bases). The CDR3 is made up of 15 amino acids. Germline V gene sequence: CDR1 WNHNN, CDR2 SYGVQD (reference sequence). V lost 0 bases to trimming and J lost 5 bases, with 12 bases between them. Written as DNA, the CDR3 is TGCGCCAGCAGTGAGTCGTGGCAGGGCAAAGATACGCAGTATTTT. Translated: CASSESWQGKDTQYF.

The chain has TRBV30 and TRBJ1-2, with no clear D. Germline CDR1 reads GTSNPN; CDR2 reads SVGIG (reference sequence). The CDR3 loop spans 15 amino acids. Trimming left V 0 bases short and J 3 bases short, with 14 bases between. The CDR3 sequence: CAWSVLSAGDYGYTF. DNA of the CDR3: TGTGCCTGGAGTGTACTCTCTGCTGGGGACTATGGCTACACCTTC.

The CDR3 DNA sequence: TGTGCCATCAGGGACAGGGGGCTTTATGATGAGCAGTTCTTC. It encodes CAIRDRGLYDEQFF. V and J are TRBV10-3 and TRBJ2-1; 11 positions agree with TRBD1. The CDR3 contains 14 residues. Trimming took 6 bases from V and 8 from J; bases not matched to a gene: 6. Germline V gene lookup returns CDR1 ENHRY and CDR2 SYGVKD.

This clone appeared once. The V and J genes are TRBV7-9 and TRBJ1-2; D possibly corresponds to TRBD1 (5 bases). The CDR3 runs 12 residues. Trimming shortened V by 3 bases and J by 4 bases, and 6 bases separated the two germline ends. Germline-derived CDR1 and CDR2 are SEHNR and FQNEAQ (reference sequence). CDR3 nucleotides: TGTGCCAGCAGCTTTGACAGCTATGGCTACACCTTC. It translates to CASSFDSYGYTF.

The sample holds a few counts of this clone. The chain joins TRBV5-1 to TRBJ1-2, with 9 bases lining up with TRBD1. V gave up 0 bases and J gave up 7 bases; unmatched junction bases: 7. CDR1 and CDR2 from the germline V gene are SGHRS and YFSETQ. This CDR3 has 15 amino acids. CDR3 sequence reads: CASSLEAQGAGGYTF. CDR3 in DNA: TGCGCCAGCAGCTTGGAGGCACAGGGGGCGGGTGGCTACACCTTC.

V and J are TRBV10-3 and TRBJ2-1; 7 positions agree with TRBD2. CDR1 and CDR2 (germline): ENHRY, SYGVKD. V was clipped by 3 bases and J by 6 bases; unmatched bases: 17. CDR3 length: 18 residues. In nucleotides, the CDR3 is TGTGCCATCAGTGATAAATCTGGACTAGGGCCCCGCGCCAATGAGCAGTTCTTC. It translates to CAISDKSGLGPRANEQFF.

J is TRBJ1-1 and V is TRBV6-5, with 7 positions matching TRBD1. Germline CDR1 MNHEY, CDR2 SVGAGI. This CDR3 region has 11 residues. Trimming cost V 5 bases and J 6 bases; bases outside gene matches: 0. CDR3 sequence reads: CASSGTAEAFF. Written as DNA, the CDR3 is TGTGCCAGCAGTGGGACAGCTGAAGCTTTCTTT.

V is TRBV9 and J is TRBJ2-6; D gene uncertain. From germline, CDR1 is SGDLS and CDR2 YYNGEE. CDR3 length: 13 amino acids. The germline V and J ends were trimmed by 3 bases and 0 bases, with 1 base remaining between them. CDR3 residues: CASSASGANVLTF. The CDR3 DNA is TGTGCCAGCAGCGCCTCTGGGGCCAACGTCCTGACTTTC.

The chain is built from TRBV5-6 and TRBJ2-7, with TRBD2 matching over 8 bases. The CDR3 length is 16 residues. V lost 5 bases, J lost 0 bases, and 10 bases stayed unmatched. From germline, CDR1 is SGHDT and CDR2 YYEEEE. The CDR3 spells CASSPGLDIRSYEQYF. CDR3 in DNA: TGTGCCAGCAGTCCGGGACTAGACATCCGCTCCTACGAGCAGTACTTC.

This clone was recorded a few times. The chain joins TRBV7-9 to TRBJ1-1; D call uncertain. V lost 1 base, J lost 1 base, and 7 bases lay in between. Germline CDR1 reads SEHNR; CDR2 reads FQNEAQ (reference sequence). The CDR3 covers 14 residues. CDR3 DNA: TGTGCCAGCAGCTTAGACACCAGGAACACTGAAGCTTTCTTT. This codes for CASSLDTRNTEAFF.

The chain couples TRBV19 to TRBJ1-5, with D possibly matching TRBD1 (5 bases). Germline CDR1 reads LNHDA; CDR2 reads SQIVND (reference sequence). CDR3 length: 14 amino acids. Trimming took 4 bases from V and 3 from J, leaving 10 bases between them. Here the CDR3 reads CASSNRDPNQPQHF. The CDR3, as DNA: TGTGCCAGTAGTAACCGGGACCCCAATCAGCCCCAGCATTTT.

This chain joins TRBV6-5 and TRBJ2-7; unclear D gene. The CDR3 sequence is 15 residues long. Per the germline V gene, CDR1 is MNHEY and CDR2 is SVGAGI. Trimming left V 3 bases short and J 2 bases short, with 14 bases between. The CDR3 nucleotides read TGTGCCAGCAGTTATGGGCTGCCCGGTACCTACGAGCAGTACTTC. It encodes CASSYGLPGTYEQYF.